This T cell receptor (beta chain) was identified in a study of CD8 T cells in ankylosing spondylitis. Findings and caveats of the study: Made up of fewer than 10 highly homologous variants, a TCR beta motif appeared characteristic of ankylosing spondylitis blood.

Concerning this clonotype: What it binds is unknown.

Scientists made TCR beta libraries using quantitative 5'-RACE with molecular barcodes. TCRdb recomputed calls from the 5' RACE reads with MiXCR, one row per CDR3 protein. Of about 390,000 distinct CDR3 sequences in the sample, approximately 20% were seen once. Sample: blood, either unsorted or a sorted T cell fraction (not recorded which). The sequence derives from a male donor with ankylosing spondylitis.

The CDR3 DNA is TGCGCCTGCGCTAATACGCAGTATTTT. This gives the protein CACANTQYF. The chain couples TRBV23-1 to TRBJ2-3; D unresolved. Being an ORF, TRBV23-1 has a function that is uncertain. This CDR3 contains 9 residues. The V and J ends lost 11 bases and 7 bases respectively, with 7 bases between them.